This T cell receptor beta chain came from a study of T cells after yellow fever vaccination. The V end was cut by 5 bases, the J end by 2 bases, with 11 bases between. The CDR3 is made up of 14 amino acids. Per germline, CDR1 SGHRS and CDR2 YFSETQ. As regards this clonotype: The antigen is not known.

One entry per CDR3 protein, called by TCRdb with MiXCR from the 5' RACE reads. The sample has a few hundred thousand distinct CDR3 sequences; about a sixth are singletons. General study results and limits: A limited proportion of clonotypes was detected within both the CD4 and CD8 compartments. Detected again after the booster were most primary-vaccination clones, at roughly 95% CD4 and 88% CD8.

The TCR comes from a man aged 18 to 35 who received the YFV17D yellow fever vaccine. The chain joins TRBV5-1 to TRBJ2-1; D perhaps matches TRBD2 (5 bases). Here the sequenced sample was PBMCs, taken 5 to 6 days after the first yellow fever vaccination. In DNA form, the CDR3 reads TGCGCCAGCAGTGCTCGGGAACCCTACAATGAGCAGTTCTTC. Amino acid sequence: CASSAREPYNEQFF.